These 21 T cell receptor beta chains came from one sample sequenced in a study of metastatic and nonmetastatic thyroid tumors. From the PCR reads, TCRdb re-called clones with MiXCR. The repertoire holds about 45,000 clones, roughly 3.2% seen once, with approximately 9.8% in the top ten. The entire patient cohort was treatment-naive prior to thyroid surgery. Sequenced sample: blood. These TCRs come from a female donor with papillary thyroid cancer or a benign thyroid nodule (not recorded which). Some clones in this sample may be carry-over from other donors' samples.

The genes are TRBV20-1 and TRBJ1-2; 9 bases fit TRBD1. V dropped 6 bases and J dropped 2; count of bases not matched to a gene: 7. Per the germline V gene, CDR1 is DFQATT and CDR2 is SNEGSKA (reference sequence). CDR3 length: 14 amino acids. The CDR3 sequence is CSAPGTGTNYGYTF. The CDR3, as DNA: TGCAGTGCCCCCGGGACAGGGACGAACTATGGCTACACCTTC.

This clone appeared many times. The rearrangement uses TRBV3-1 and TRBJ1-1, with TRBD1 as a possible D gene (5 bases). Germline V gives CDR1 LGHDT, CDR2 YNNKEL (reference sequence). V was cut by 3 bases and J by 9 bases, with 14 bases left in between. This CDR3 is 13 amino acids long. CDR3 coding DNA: TGTGCCAGCAGCCACGGGGGGGGTTTCAAAGCTTTCTTT. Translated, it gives CASSHGGGFKAFF.

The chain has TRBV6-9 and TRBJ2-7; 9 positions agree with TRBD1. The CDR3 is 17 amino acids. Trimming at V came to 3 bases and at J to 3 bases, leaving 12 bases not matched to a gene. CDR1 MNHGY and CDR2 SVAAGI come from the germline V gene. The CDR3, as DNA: TGTGCCAGCAGTTACTCAATCGGGACAGGGAATCGCTACGAGCAGTACTTC. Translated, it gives CASSYSIGTGNRYEQYF.

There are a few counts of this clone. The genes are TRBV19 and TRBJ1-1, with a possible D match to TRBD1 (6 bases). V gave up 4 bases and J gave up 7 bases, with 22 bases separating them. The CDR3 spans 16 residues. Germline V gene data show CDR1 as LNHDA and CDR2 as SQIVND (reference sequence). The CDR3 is CASSRHPGQSTIEAFF. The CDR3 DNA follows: TGTGCCAGTAGTAGACACCCCGGACAGTCAACAATTGAAGCTTTCTTT.

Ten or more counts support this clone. As DNA, the CDR3 is TGTGCCAGCAGTGGACTAGCGGGAGTAGCCGGGGAGCTGTTTTTT. Its translation is CASSGLAGVAGELFF. The chain is built from TRBV2 and TRBJ2-2; 12 bases agree with TRBD2. The V gene end was trimmed by 4 bases and the J gene end by 6 bases; junction bases not matched to a gene: 3. CDR1 and CDR2 (germline): SNHLY, FYNNEI. The CDR3 consists of 15 residues.

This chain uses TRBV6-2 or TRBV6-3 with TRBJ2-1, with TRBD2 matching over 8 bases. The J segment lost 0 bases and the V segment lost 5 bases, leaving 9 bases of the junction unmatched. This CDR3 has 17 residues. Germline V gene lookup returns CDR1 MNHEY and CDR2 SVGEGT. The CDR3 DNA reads TGTGCCAGCAGTGGACCCGGGAGGGTGGGCTCCTACAATGAGCAGTTCTTC. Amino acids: CASSGPGRVGSYNEQFF.

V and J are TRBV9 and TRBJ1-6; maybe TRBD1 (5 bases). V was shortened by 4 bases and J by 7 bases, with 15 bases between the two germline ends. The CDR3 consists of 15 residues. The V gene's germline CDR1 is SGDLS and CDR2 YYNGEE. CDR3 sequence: CASSRMTEGNSPLHF. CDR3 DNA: TGTGCCAGCAGCAGGATGACAGAAGGGAATTCACCCCTCCACTTT.

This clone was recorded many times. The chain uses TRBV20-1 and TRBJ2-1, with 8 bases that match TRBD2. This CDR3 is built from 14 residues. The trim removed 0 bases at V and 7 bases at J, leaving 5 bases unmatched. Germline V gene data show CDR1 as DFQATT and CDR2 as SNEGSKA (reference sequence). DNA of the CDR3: TGCAGTGCTAGAGATCTGCGCGGGGGGAATGAGCAGTTCTTC. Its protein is CSARDLRGGNEQFF.

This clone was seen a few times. In DNA, the CDR3 is TGTGCCAGCAGCGTGGAGCCAAACAGCTATGAAAAACTGTTTTTT. Protein product: CASSVEPNSYEKLFF. The gene calls are TRBV9 and TRBJ1-4, with D unclear. Looked up from germline, CDR1 is SGDLS and CDR2 is YYNGEE. CDR3 length: 15 amino acids. Deletions cut 2 bases from V and 6 bases from J, with 14 bases between.

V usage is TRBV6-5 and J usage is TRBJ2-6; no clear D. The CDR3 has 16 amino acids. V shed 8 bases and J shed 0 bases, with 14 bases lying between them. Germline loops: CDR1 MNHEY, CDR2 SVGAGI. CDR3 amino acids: CASQQPGYSGANVLTF. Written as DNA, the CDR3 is TGTGCCAGCCAGCAACCGGGTTACTCTGGGGCCAACGTCCTGACTTTC.

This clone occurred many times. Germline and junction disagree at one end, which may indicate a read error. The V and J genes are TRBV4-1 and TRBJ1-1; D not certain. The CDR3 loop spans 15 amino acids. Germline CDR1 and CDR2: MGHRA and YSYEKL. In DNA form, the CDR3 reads TGCGCCGGCAGCCAAGTCCCTCACAGCCTCACTGAAGCTTTCTTT. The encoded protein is CAGSQVPHSLTEAFF.

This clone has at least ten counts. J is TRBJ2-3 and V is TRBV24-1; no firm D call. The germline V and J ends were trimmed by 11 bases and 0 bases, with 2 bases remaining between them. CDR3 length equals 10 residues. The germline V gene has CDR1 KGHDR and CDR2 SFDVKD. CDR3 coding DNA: TGTGCCAGAAGCACAGATACGCAGTATTTT. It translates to CARSTDTQYF.

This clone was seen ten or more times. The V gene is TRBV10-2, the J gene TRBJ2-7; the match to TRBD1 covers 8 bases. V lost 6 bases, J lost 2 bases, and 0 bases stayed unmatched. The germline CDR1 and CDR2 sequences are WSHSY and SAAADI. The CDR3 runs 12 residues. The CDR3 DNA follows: TGCGCCAGCAGGACAGGGGCCTACGAGCAGTACTTC. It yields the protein CASRTGAYEQYF.

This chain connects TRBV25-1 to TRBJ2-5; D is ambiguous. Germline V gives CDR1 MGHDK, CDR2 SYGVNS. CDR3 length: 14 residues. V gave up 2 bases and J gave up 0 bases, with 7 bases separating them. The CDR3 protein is CASSEGPYQETQYF. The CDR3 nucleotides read TGTGCCAGCAGTGAAGGCCCGTACCAAGAGACCCAGTACTTC.

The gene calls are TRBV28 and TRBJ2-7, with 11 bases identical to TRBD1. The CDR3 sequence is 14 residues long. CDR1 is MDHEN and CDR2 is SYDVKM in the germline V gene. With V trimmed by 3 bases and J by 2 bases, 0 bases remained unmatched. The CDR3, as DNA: TGTGCCAGCAGTTTGGGACAGGGGGCCTACGAGCAGTACTTC. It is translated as CASSLGQGAYEQYF.

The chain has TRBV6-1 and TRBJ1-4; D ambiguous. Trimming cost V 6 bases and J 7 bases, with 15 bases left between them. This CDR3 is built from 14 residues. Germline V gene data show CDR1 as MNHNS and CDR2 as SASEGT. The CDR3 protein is CASSPSKRGEKLFF. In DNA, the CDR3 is TGTGCCAGCAGCCCGAGTAAACGAGGTGAAAAACTGTTTTTT.

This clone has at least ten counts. The CDR3 DNA sequence: TGTGCCAGCGGGCGGGGGTCAGATACGCAGTATTTT. Protein product: CASGRGSDTQYF. V and J are TRBV2 and TRBJ2-3; TRBD2 aligns across 7 bases. The CDR3 consists of 12 residues. V was clipped by 8 bases and J by 4 bases; unmatched bases: 3. Germline CDR1 reads SNHLY; CDR2 reads FYNNEI.

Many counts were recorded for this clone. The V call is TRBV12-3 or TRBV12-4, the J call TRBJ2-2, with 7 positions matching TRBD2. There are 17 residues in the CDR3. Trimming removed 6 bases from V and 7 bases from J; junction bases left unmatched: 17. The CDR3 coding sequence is TGTGCCAGCAGGCAAATTTTGGCGGGAGATCTTGACGGGGAGCTGTTTTTT. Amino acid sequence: CASRQILAGDLDGELFF.

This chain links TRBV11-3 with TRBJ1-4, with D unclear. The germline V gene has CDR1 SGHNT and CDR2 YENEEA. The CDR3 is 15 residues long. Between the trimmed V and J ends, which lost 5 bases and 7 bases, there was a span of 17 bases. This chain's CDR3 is CASSPGWERSEKLFF. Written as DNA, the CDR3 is TGTGCCAGCAGCCCCGGATGGGAAAGGAGTGAAAAACTGTTTTTT.

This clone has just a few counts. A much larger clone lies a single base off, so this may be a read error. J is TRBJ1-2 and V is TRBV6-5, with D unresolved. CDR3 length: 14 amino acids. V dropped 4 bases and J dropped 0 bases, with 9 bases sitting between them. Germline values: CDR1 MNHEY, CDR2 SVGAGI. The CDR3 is CASSLTDSNYGYTF. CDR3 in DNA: TGTGCCAGCAGTTTAACGGATTCTAACTATGGCTACACCTTC.

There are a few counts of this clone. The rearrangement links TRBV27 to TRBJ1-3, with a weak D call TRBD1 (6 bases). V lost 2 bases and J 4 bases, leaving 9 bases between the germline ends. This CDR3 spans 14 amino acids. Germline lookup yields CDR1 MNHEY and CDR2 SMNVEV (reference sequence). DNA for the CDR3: TGTGCCAGCAGTTTAGGAGGGGGAGGAAACACCATATATTTT. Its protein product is CASSLGGGGNTIYF.